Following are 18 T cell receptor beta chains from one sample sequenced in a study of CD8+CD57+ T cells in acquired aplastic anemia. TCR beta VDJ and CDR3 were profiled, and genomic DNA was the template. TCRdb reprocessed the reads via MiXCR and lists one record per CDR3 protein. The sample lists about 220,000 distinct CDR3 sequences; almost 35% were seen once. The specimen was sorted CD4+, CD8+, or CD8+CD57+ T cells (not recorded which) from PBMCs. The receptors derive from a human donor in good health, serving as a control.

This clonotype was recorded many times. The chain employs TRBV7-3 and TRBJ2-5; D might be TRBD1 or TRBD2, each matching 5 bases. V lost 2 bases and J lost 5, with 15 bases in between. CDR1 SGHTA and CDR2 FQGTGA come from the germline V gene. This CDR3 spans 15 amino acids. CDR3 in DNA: TGTGCCAGCAGCTTAGGGGGTGGGGGTAGGGAGACCCAGTACTTC. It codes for CASSLGGGGRETQYF.

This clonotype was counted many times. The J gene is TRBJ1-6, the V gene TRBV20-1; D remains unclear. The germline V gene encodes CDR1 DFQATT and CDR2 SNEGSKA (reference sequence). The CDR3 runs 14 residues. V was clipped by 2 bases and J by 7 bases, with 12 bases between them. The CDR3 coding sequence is TGCAGTGCTAGACCTAAACAGACAAATTCACCCCTCCACTTT. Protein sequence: CSARPKQTNSPLHF.

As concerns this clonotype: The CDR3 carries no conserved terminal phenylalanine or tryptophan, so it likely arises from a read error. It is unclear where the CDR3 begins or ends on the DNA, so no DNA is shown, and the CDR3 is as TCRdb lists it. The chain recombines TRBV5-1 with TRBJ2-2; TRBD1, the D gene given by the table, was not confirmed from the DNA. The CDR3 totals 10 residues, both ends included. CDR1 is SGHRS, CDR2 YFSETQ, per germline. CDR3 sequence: CASSFGTLNS.

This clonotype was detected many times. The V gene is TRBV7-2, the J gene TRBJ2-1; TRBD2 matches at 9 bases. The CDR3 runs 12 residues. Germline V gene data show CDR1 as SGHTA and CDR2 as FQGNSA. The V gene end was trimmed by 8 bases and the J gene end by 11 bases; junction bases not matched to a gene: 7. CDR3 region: CASAGLARKQFF. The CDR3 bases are TGTGCCAGCGCAGGACTAGCGAGAAAGCAGTTCTTC.

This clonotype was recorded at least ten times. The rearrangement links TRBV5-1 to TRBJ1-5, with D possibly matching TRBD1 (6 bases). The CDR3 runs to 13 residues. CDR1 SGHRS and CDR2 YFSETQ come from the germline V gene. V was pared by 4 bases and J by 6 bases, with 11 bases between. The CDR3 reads CASSERGTQPQHF. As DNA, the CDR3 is TGCGCCAGCAGCGAGAGGGGGACTCAGCCCCAGCATTTT. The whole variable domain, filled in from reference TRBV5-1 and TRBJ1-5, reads KAGVTQTPRYLIKTRGQQVTLSCSPISGHRSVSWYQQTPGQGLQFLFEYFSETQRNKGNFPGRFSGRQFSNSRSEMNVSTLELGDSALYLCASSERGTQPQHFGDGTRLSIL.

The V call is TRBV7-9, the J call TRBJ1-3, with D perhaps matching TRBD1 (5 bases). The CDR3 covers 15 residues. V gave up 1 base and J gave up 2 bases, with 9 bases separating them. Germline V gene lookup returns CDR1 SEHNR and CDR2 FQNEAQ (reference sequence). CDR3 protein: CASSLGRGTGNTIYF. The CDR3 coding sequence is TGTGCCAGCAGCTTAGGTAGGGGAACTGGAAACACCATATATTTT.

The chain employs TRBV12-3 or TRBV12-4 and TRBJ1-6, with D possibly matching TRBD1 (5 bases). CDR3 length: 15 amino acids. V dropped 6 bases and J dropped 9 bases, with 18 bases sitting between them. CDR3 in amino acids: CASSRGVREASPLHF. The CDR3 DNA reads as TGTGCCAGCAGCCGAGGGGTCAGGGAAGCTTCACCCCTCCACTTT.

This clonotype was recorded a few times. The CDR3 coding sequence is TGTGCCAGCTCACCAGTGAGGGGTAAAACAGGAGTCGGAGGCTACACCTTC. Protein product: CASSPVRGKTGVGGYTF. V usage is TRBV25-1 and J usage is TRBJ1-2; tentative D call: TRBD1 (5 bases). Per the germline V gene, CDR1 is MGHDK and CDR2 is SYGVNS. The CDR3 is 17 residues long. With 8 bases removed from V and 8 bases from J, the gap between germline ends came to 30 bases.

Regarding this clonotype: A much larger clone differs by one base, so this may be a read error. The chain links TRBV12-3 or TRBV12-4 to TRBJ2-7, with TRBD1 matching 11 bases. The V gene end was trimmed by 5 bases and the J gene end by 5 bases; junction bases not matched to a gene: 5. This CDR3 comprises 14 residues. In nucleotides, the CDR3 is TGTGCCAGCAGTCGGAGGACAGGGGGCCACGAGCAGTACTTC. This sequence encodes CASSRRTGGHEQYF.

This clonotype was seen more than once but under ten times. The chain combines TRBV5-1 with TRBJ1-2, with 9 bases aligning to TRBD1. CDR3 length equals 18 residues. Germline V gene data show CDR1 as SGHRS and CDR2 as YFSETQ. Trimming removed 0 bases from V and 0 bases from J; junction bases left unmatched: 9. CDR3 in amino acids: CASSLVGTGLPSNYGYTF. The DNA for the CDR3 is TGCGCCAGCAGCTTGGTCGGGACAGGGCTCCCCTCTAACTATGGCTACACCTTC.

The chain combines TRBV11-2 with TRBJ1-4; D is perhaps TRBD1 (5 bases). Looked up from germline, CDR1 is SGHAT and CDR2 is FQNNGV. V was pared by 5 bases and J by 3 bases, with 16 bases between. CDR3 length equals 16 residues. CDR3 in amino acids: CASSQGPPRANEKLFF. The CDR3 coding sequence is TGTGCCAGCAGCCAGGGACCACCAAGGGCTAATGAAAAACTGTTTTTT. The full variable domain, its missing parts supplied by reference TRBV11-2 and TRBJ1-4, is EAGVAQSPRYKIIEKRQSVAFWCNPISGHATLYWYQQILGQGPKLLIQFQNNGVVDDSQLPKDRFSAERLKGVDSTLKIQPAKLEDSAVYLCASSQGPPRANEKLFFGSGTQLSVL.

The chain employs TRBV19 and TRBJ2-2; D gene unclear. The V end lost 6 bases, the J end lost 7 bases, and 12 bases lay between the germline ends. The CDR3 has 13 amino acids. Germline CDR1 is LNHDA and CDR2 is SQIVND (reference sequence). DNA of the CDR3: TGTGCCAGTAGCCCTTCACGAGACGGGGAGCTGTTTTTT. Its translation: CASSPSRDGELFF.

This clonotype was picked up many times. CDR3 sequence (DNA): TGTGCCAGCAGTGACTCGGCACTAGCGGGAGCAGATACGCAGTATTTT. This encodes CASSDSALAGADTQYF. The chain joins TRBV6-4 to TRBJ2-3, with 11 bases lining up with TRBD2. Germline V gene lookup returns CDR1 MRHNA and CDR2 SNTAGT. The CDR3 covers 16 residues. V lost 0 bases, J lost 4 bases, and 3 bases stayed unmatched.

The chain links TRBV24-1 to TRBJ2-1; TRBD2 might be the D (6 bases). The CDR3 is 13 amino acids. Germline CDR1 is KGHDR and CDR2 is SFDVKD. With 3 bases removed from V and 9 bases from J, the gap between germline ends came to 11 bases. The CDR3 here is CATSDQTSTEQFF. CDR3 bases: TGTGCCACCAGTGATCAAACTAGCACTGAGCAGTTCTTC.

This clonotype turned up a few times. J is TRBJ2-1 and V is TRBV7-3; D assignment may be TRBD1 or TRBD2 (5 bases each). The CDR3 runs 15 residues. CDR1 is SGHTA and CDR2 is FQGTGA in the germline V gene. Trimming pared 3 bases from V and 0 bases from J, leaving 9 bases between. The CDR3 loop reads CASSFSGSSYNEQFF. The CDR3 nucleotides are TGTGCCAGCAGCTTCTCAGGGAGCTCCTACAATGAGCAGTTCTTC.

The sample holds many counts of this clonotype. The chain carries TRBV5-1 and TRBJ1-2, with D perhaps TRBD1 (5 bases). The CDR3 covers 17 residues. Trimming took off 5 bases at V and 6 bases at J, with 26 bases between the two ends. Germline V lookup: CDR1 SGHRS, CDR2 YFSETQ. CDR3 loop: CASSLSGRERRYDGYTF. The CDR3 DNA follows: TGCGCCAGCAGTTTGTCGGGCAGGGAAAGACGCTATGATGGCTACACCTTC.

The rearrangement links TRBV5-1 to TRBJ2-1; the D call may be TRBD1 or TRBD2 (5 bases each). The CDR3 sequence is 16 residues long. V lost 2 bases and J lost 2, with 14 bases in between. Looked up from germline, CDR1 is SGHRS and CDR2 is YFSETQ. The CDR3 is CASSFPDSGPYNEQFF. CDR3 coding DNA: TGCGCCAGCAGCTTCCCGGACTCGGGACCCTACAATGAGCAGTTCTTC. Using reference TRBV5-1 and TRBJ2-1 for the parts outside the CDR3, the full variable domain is KAGVTQTPRYLIKTRGQQVTLSCSPISGHRSVSWYQQTPGQGLQFLFEYFSETQRNKGNFPGRFSGRQFSNSRSEMNVSTLELGDSALYLCASSFPDSGPYNEQFFGPGTRLTVL.

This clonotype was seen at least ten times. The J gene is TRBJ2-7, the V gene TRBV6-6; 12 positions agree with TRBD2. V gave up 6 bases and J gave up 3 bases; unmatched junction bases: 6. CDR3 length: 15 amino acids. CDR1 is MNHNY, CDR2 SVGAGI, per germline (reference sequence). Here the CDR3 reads CASSQTSGSRYEQYF. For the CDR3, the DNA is TGTGCCAGCAGCCAGACTAGCGGGAGCCGCTACGAGCAGTACTTC.